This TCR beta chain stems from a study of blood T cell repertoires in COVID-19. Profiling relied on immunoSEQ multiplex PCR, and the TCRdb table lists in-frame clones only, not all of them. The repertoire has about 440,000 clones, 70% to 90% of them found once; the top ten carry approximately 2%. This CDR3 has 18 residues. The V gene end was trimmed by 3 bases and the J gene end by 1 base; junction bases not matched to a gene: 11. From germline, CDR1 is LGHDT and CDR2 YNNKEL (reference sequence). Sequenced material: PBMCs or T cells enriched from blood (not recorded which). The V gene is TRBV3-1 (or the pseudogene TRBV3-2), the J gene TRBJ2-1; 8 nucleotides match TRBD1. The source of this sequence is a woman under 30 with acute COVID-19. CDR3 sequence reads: CASSQVRTGFRSYNEQFF. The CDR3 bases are TGTGCCAGCAGCCAGGTCAGGACAGGGTTTAGATCCTACAATGAGCAGTTCTTC.